Sequencing of this TCR beta chain was carried out in a study of cytomegalovirus exposure and HLA in healthy donors. Study-level information: HLA-typed donors were the source of about 85 million unique TCRs, which an early data release held. General study findings and limits: Altogether, more than 150 TCR beta chains were recorded as cytomegalovirus-associated. Later work associated roughly 17,000 TCR beta sequences with HLA alleles at 0.05 false discovery rate.

Use of 60 Vbeta and 13 Jbeta primers characterized the PCR. The method was immunoSEQ multiplex PCR; TCRdb's version includes in-frame clones alone and lacks a portion of them. The sample has about 170,000 clones; around 73% are singletons. The germline V gene has CDR1 SGHRS and CDR2 YFSETQ. This CDR3 is 16 amino acids long. V shed 0 bases and J shed 4 bases, with 16 bases lying between them. Of note for this clone: What it binds is unknown.

Unrecorded immune exposure was likely among donors, who were nominally healthy when sampled. The source is a woman in her late teens or twenties in good health and CMV-seropositive. V usage is TRBV5-1 and J usage is TRBJ1-1, with D hard to call. Specimen: PBMCs. For the CDR3, the DNA is TGCGCCAGCAGCTTGGGGTCGGCGGGAGTGGGCACTGAAGCTTTCTTT. It specifies CASSLGSAGVGTEAFF.